This TCR beta chain appears in the sequencing data of a study of T cell responses to AZD1222 COVID-19 vaccine. Study observations and caveats: Once two AZD1222 doses were given, Spike-specific TCR breadth and depth went up. Baseline antibody screening turned up just a handful of seropositive AZD1222 recipients.

As regards this clone: Its target is unknown.

CDR1 SGHNT and CDR2 YYREEE come from the germline V gene (reference sequence). V was cut by 0 bases and J by 1 base, with 2 bases left in between. The CDR3 covers 13 residues. The table came from immunoSEQ multiplex PCR; TCRdb's copy has only in-frame clones and leaves some out. Of some 54,000 clones in the sample, 87% were seen once. The source is an adult in good health. This rearrangement joins TRBV5-4 to TRBJ1-3; D uncertain. The source was peripheral blood, collected on day 0 of AZD1222 vaccination. The CDR3 DNA reads TGTGCCAGCAGCTTGGATTCTGGAAACACCATATATTTT. Protein sequence: CASSLDSGNTIYF.